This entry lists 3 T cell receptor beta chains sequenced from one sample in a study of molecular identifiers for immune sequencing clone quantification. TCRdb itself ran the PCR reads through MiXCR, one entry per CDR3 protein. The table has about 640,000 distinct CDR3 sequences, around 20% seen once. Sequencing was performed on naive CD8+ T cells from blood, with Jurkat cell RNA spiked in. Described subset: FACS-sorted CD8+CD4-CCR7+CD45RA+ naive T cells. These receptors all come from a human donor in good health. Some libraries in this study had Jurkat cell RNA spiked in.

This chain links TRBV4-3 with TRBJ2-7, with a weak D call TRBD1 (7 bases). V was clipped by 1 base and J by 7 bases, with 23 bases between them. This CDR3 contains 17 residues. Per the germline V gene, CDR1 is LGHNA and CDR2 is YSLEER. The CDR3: CASSQGFEAGGSREQYF. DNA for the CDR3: TGCGCCAGCAGCCAAGGTTTCGAGGCAGGGGGGTCTCGGGAGCAGTACTTC.

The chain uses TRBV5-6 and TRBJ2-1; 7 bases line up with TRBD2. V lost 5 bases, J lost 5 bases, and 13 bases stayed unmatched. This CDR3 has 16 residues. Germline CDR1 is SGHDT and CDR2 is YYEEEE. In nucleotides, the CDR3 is TGTGCCAGCAGTTACCAGAGGTGGGGGGGGGACAATGAGCAGTTCTTC. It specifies CASSYQRWGGDNEQFF. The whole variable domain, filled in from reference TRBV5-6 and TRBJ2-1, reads DAGVTQSPTHLIKTRGQQVTLRCSPKSGHDTVSWYQQALGQGPQFIFQYYEEEERQRGNFPDRFSGHQFPNYSSELNVNALLLGDSALYLCASSYQRWGGDNEQFFGPGTRLTVL.

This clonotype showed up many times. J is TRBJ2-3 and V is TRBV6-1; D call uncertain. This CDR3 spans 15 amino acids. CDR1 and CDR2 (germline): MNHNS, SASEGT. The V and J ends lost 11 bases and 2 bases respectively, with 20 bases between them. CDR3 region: CASMMGFTLTDTQYF. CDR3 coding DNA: TGTGCCTCCATGATGGGATTCACTCTCACAGATACGCAGTATTTT.